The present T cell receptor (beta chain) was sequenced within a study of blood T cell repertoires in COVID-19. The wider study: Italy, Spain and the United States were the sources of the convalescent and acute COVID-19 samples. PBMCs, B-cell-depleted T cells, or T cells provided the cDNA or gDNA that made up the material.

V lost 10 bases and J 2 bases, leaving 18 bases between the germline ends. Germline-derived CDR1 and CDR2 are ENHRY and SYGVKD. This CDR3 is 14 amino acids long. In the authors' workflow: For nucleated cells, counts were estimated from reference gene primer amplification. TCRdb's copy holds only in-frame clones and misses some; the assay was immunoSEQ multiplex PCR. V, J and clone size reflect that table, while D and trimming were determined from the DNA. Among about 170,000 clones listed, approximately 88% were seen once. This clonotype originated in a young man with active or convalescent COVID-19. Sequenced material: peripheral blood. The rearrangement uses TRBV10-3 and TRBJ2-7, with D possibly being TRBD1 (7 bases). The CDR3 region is CATGDRENPYEQYF. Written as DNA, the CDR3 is TGTGCCACGGGAGACAGGGAAAACCCCTACGAGCAGTACTTC.